Given below is one T cell receptor beta chain in context. Its antigen is undetermined. 5'RACE with constant-segment primers built TCRalpha and TCRbeta cDNA libraries with UMIs. MiXCR was run by TCRdb on the 5' RACE reads, yielding one entry per CDR3 protein. The sample has 280,000 or so distinct CDR3 sequences, approximately 18% seen once. The sample belongs to a study of T-cell memory formation after mild COVID-19. Study in general: Clusters were largely donor specific.

Germline V gene lookup returns CDR1 SGHVS and CDR2 FQNEAQ. The CDR3 sequence is 12 residues long. V was cut by 3 bases and J by 7 bases, with 10 bases left in between. Overall study results and limits: Within pre-infection memory, some responding clones were found, suggesting cross-reactive memory joined. Later expanders leaned toward CD4+, whereas clones contracting from day 15 to 85 were balanced CD4/CD8.

The chain recombines TRBV7-8 with TRBJ2-7; possibly TRBD2 for D (5 bases). Sequenced sample: PBMCs or a T cell subset sorted from them (not recorded which). This receptor was obtained from a man between 18 and 35 years old who had mild COVID-19 (a few samples of this study predate the infection). Cell type and time point are not known. The CDR3 here is CASSFSTGEQYF. The CDR3 DNA is TGTGCCAGCAGCTTCTCGACGGGGGAGCAGTACTTC.